The 15 T cell receptor beta chains listed next were all sequenced from one sample in a study of CD8 T cells in ankylosing spondylitis. Study-wide points: Typical of ankylosing spondylitis blood, it appeared, was a TCR beta motif of roughly eight highly homologous variants.

MiXCR, applied by TCRdb to the 5' RACE reads, yields one record per CDR3 protein. The sample has hundreds of thousands of distinct CDR3 sequences, roughly 26% seen once. These receptors' targets are unknown. The sequencing sample was made of blood, either unsorted or a sorted T cell fraction (not recorded which). Every receptor here comes from a male donor with ankylosing spondylitis.

The chain links TRBV20-1 to TRBJ2-2; D gene unclear. Germline loops: CDR1 DFQATT, CDR2 SNEGSKA (reference sequence). V was trimmed by 0 bases and J by 2 bases, leaving 13 bases between them. The CDR3 has 16 amino acids. CDR3 in amino acids: CSARDLDGINTGELFF. CDR3 DNA: TGCAGTGCTAGAGATTTAGATGGGATCAACACCGGGGAGCTGTTTTTT.

The gene calls are TRBV7-9 and TRBJ2-1, with 8 bases that match TRBD2. The CDR3 has 16 amino acids. J gave up 9 bases and V 2 bases, and 12 bases lay outside the gene matches. The germline V gene encodes CDR1 SEHNR and CDR2 FQNEAQ (reference sequence). In DNA form, the CDR3 reads TGTGCCAGCAGCTTAATGGGGGGGAGCGGGAGAGGTGAGCAGTTCTTC. Its protein is CASSLMGGSGRGEQFF.

This clonotype was counted a few times. The chain couples TRBV3-1 to TRBJ1-4, with D uncertain. V was cut by 0 bases and J by 7 bases, with 3 bases left in between. The CDR3 consists of 12 residues. Looked up from germline, CDR1 is LGHDT and CDR2 is YNNKEL (reference sequence). The CDR3 here is CASSQDTEKLFF. In DNA, the CDR3 is TGTGCCAGCAGCCAAGACACTGAAAAACTGTTTTTT.

This clonotype was detected only a few times. The rearrangement links TRBV10-3 to TRBJ2-7; 7 positions match TRBD2. The junction had 8 bases not matched to a gene; V was cut back by 5 bases and J by 7 bases. The germline gives CDR1 ENHRY, CDR2 SYGVKD. The CDR3 covers 13 residues. Here the CDR3 DNA reads TGTGCCATCAGTCCGGGCAGGGAGGGGGAGCAGTACTTC. Translation gives CAISPGREGEQYF.

The rearrangement joins TRBV7-9 to TRBJ2-3; 8 bases align to TRBD2. The junction had 3 bases not matched to a gene; V was cut back by 2 bases and J by 5 bases. In germline, CDR1 is SEHNR, CDR2 FQNEAQ (reference sequence). The length of the CDR3 is 14 residues. The CDR3 sequence is CASSLRLAGDTQYF. Here the CDR3 DNA reads TGTGCCAGCAGCTTAAGGCTAGCGGGAGATACGCAGTATTTT.

The rearrangement joins TRBV2 to TRBJ2-5; 11 bases agree with TRBD2. Trimming took 6 bases from V and 5 from J; bases not matched to a gene: 8. CDR3 size: 15 residues. Germline-derived CDR1 and CDR2 are SNHLY and FYNNEI. The CDR3 sequence is CASSPLAGVGETQYF. Here the CDR3 DNA reads TGTGCCAGCAGCCCACTAGCGGGGGTGGGTGAGACCCAGTACTTC.

This clonotype has just a few counts. The chain recombines TRBV29-1 with TRBJ1-1, with TRBD1 matching over 8 bases. The CDR3 sequence is 12 residues long. In germline, CDR1 is SQVTM, CDR2 ANQGSEA. CDR3 bases: TGCAGAGCTTTACAGGGGGACACTGAAGCTTTCTTT. Amino acid sequence: CRALQGDTEAFF. Using reference TRBV29-1 and TRBJ1-1 for the parts outside the CDR3, the full variable domain is SAVISQKPSRDICQRGTSLTIQCQVDSQVTMMFWYRQQPGQSLTLIATANQGSEATYESGFVIDKFPISRPNLTFSTLTVSNMSPEDSSIYLCRALQGDTEAFFGQGTRLTVV.

This clonotype was found many times. The V gene is TRBV15, the J gene TRBJ2-7, with 7 bases identical to TRBD2. The germline CDR1 and CDR2 sequences are LNHNV and YYDKDF (reference sequence). The CDR3 spans 16 residues. With V trimmed by 0 bases and J by 2 bases, 7 bases remained unmatched. The DNA of the CDR3 is TGTGCCACCAGCAGAGATCTATCGGGAGGACCCTACGAGCAGTACTTC. Encoded protein: CATSRDLSGGPYEQYF. The full variable domain, with the rest looked up from reference TRBV15 and TRBJ2-7, is DAMVIQNPRYQVTQFGKPVTLSCSQTLNHNVMYWYQQKSSQAPKLLFHYYDKDFNNEADTPDNFQSRRPNTSFCFLDIRSPGLGDTAMYLCATSRDLSGGPYEQYFGPGTRLTVT.

A few counts support this clonotype. This chain uses TRBV21-1 with TRBJ2-2; the DNA was not compared with TRBD2, the D call given in the table. TRBV21-1 is classified as a pseudogene. This CDR3 contains 19 residues. This CDR3 is CASSKGGRVGHVNTGELFF. The CDR3 nucleotides are TGTGCCAGCAGCAAAGGTGGGAGGGTTGGACACGTTAACACCGGGGAGCTGTTTTTT.

This clonotype was found a few times. The genes are TRBV12-3 or TRBV12-4 and TRBJ2-1; D is ambiguous. Trimming removed 6 bases from V and 5 bases from J, with 14 bases in between. The CDR3 sequence is 14 residues long. The CDR3 coding sequence is TGTGCCAGCAGCCTCTTGGTATGGAACAATGAGCAGTTCTTC. This sequence encodes CASSLLVWNNEQFF.

This chain uses TRBV6-1 with TRBJ2-7; weak D call: TRBD1 (6 bases). CDR3 length: 14 amino acids. Germline CDR1 reads MNHNS; CDR2 reads SASEGT. The V end lost 5 bases, the J end lost 2 bases, and 13 bases lay between the germline ends. CDR3 in amino acids: CASSRQVGAYEQYF. The CDR3 nucleotides read TGTGCCAGCAGTAGACAGGTAGGCGCCTACGAGCAGTACTTC.

This chain links TRBV3-1 with TRBJ1-4; TRBD1 might be the D (5 bases). The germline V gene has CDR1 LGHDT and CDR2 YNNKEL (reference sequence). Trimming pared 5 bases from V and 8 bases from J, leaving 15 bases between. The CDR3 contains 14 residues. The CDR3 region is CASSKQVMDEKLFF. DNA of the CDR3: TGTGCCAGCAGCAAACAGGTTATGGACGAAAAACTGTTTTTT.

This clonotype has more than one count but fewer than ten. The chain has TRBV20-1 and TRBJ2-1, with 12 bases aligning to TRBD2. Germline lookup yields CDR1 DFQATT and CDR2 SNEGSKA (reference sequence). This CDR3 comprises 17 residues. V lost 3 bases to trimming and J lost 8 bases; unmatched junction nucleotides: 14. CDR3 sequence: CSASSTGTSGFRDEQFF. The CDR3 region has the DNA TGCAGTGCTAGCTCTACCGGGACTAGCGGGTTCCGGGATGAGCAGTTCTTC.

V and J are TRBV25-1 and TRBJ1-5; no definite D call. The V and J ends lost 7 bases and 5 bases respectively, with 6 bases between them. In germline, CDR1 is MGHDK, CDR2 SYGVNS. This CDR3 spans 11 amino acids. As DNA, the CDR3 is TGTGCCAGCATTCGAGATCAGCCCCAGCATTTT. This translates into CASIRDQPQHF. Drawing the rest from reference TRBV25-1 and TRBJ1-5, the complete variable domain is EADIYQTPRYLVIGTGKKITLECSQTMGHDKMYWYQQDPGMELHLIHYSYGVNSTEKGDLSSESTVSRIRTEHFPLTLESARPSHTSQYLCASIRDQPQHFGDGTRLSIL.

The chain recombines TRBV11-2 with TRBJ2-3; 11 bases fit TRBD1. Per the germline V gene, CDR1 is SGHAT and CDR2 is FQNNGV. The CDR3 spans 16 residues. Trimming at V came to 3 bases and at J to 2 bases, leaving 4 bases not matched to a gene. Written as DNA, the CDR3 is TGTGCCAGCAGCTTTGGGACAGGGGGGTTCACAGATACGCAGTATTTT. The encoded protein is CASSFGTGGFTDTQYF. The full variable domain, with the rest looked up from reference TRBV11-2 and TRBJ2-3, is EAGVAQSPRYKIIEKRQSVAFWCNPISGHATLYWYQQILGQGPKLLIQFQNNGVVDDSQLPKDRFSAERLKGVDSTLKIQPAKLEDSAVYLCASSFGTGGFTDTQYFGPGTRLTVL.